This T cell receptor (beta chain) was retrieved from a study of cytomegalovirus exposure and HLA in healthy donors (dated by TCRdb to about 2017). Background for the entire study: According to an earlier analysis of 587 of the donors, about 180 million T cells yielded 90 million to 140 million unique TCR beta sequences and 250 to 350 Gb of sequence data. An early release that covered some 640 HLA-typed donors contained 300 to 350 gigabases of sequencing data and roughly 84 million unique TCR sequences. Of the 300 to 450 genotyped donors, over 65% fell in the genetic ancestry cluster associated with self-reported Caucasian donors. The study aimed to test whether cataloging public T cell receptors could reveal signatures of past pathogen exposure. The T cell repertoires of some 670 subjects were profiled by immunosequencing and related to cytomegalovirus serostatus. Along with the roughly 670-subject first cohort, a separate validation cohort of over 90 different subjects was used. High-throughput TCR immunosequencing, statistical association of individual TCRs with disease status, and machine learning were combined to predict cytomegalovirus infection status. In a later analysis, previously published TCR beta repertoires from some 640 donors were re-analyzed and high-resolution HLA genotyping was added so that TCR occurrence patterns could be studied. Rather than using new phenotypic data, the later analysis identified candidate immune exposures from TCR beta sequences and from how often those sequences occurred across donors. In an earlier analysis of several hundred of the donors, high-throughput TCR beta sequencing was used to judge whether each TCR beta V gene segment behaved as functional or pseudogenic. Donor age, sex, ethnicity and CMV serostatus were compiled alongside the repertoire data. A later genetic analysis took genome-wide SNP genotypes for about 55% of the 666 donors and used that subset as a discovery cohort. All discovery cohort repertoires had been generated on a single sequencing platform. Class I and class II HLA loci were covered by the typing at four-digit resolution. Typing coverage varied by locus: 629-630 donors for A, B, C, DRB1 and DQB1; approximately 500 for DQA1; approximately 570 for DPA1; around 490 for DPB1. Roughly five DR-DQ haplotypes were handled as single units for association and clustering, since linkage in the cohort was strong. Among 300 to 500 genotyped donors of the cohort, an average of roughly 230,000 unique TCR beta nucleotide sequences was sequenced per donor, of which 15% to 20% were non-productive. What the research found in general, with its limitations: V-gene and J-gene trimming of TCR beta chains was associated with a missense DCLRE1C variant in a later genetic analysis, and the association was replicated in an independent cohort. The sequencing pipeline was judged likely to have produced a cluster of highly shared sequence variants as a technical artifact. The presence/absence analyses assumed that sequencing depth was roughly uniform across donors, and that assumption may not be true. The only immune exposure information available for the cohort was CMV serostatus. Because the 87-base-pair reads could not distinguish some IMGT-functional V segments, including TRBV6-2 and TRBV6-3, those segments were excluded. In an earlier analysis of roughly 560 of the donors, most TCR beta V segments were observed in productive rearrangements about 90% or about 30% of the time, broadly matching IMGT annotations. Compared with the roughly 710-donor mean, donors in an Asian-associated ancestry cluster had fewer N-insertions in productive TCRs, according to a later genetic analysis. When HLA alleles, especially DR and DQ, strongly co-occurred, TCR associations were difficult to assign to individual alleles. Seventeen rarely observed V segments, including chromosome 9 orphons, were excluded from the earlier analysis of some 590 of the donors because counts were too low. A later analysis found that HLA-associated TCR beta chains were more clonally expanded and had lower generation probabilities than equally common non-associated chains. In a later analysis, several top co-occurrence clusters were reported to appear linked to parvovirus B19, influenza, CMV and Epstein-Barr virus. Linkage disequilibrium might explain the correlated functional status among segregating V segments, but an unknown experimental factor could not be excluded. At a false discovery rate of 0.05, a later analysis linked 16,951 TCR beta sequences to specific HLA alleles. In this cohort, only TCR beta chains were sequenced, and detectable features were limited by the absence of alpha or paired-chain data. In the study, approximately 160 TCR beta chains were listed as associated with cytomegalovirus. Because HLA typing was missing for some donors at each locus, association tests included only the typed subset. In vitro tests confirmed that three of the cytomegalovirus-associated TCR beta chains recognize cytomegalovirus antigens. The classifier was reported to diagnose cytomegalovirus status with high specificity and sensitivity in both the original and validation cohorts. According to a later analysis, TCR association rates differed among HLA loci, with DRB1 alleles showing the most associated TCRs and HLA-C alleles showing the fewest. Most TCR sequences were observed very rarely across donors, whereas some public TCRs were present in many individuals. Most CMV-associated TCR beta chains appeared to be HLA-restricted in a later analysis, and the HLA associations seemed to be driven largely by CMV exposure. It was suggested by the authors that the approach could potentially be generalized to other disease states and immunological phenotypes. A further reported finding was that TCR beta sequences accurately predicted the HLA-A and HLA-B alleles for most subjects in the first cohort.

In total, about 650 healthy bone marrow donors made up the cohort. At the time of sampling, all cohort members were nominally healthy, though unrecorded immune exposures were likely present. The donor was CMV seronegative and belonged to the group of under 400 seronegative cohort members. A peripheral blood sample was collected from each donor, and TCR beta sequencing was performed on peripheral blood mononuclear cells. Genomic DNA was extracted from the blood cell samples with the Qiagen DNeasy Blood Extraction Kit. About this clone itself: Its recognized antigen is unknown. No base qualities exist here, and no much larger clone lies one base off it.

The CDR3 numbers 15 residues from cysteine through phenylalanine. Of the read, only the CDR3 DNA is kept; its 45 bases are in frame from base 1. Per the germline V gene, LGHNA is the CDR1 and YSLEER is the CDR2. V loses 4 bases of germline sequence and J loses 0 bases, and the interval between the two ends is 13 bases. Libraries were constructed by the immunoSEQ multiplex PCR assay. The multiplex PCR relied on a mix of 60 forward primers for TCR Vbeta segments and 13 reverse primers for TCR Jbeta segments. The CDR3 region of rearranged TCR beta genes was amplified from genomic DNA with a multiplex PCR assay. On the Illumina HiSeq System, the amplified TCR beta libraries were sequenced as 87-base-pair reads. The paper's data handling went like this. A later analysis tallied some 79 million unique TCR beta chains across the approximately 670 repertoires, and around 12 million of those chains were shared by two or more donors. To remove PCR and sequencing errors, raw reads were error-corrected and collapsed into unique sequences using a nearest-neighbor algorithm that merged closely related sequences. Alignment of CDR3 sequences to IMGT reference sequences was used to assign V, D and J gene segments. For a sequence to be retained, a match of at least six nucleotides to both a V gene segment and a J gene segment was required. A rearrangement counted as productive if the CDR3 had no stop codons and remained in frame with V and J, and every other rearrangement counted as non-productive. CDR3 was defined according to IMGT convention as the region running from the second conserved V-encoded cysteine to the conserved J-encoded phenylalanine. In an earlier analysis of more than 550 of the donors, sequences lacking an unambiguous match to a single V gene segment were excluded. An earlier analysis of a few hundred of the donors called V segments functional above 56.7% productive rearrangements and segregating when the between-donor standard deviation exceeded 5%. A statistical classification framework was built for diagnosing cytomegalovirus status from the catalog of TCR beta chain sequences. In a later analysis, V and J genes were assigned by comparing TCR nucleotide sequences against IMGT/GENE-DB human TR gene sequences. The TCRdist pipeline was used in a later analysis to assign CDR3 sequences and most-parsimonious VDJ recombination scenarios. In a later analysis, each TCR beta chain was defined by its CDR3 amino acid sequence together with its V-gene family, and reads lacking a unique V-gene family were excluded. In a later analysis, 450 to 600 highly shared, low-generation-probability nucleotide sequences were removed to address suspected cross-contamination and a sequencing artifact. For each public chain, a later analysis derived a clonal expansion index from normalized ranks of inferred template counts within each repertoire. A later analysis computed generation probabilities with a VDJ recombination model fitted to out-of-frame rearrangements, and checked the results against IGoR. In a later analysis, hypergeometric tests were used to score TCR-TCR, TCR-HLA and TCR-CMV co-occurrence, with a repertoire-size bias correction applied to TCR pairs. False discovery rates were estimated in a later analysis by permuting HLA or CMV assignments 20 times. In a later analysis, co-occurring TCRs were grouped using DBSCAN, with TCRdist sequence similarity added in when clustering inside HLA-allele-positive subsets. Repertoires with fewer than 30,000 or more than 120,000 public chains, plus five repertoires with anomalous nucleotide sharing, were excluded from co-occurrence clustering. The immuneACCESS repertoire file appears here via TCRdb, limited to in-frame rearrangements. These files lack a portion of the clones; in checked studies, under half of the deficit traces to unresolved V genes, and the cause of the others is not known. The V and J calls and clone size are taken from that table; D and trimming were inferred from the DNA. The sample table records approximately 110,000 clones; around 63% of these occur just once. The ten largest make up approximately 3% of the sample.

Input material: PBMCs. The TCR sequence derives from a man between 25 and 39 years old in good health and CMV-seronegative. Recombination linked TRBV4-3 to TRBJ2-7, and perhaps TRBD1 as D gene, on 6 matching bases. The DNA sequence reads TGCGCCAGCAGCCTTCTCAGGGGAACCTCCTACGAGCAGTACTTC. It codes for CASSLLRGTSYEQYF.